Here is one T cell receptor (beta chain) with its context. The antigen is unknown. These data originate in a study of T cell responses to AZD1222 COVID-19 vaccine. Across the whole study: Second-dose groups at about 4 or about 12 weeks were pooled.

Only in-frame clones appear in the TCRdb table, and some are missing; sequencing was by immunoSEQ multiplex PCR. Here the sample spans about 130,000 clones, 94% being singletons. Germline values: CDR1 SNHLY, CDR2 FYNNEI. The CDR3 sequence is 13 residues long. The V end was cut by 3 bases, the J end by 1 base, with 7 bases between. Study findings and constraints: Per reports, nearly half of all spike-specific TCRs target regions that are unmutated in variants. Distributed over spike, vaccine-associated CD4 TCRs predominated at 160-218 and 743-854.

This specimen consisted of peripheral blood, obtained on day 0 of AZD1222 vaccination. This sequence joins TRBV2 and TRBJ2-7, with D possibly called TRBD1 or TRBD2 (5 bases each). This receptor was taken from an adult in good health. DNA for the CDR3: TGTGCCAGCAGTGAGGGGGAGTCCTACGAGCAGTACTTC. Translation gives CASSEGESYEQYF.